This T cell receptor beta chain was sequenced during a study of cytomegalovirus exposure and HLA in healthy donors (dated 2017 in TCRdb). As for the study more broadly: An earlier analysis of approximately 640 of the donors reported 250 to 300 Gb of sequence data and some 100 million unique TCR beta sequences from about 179 million T cells. Roughly 300 gigabases of sequencing data and around 90 million unique TCR sequences made up an early release that covered approximately 700 HLA-typed donors. Of the 350 to 450 genotyped donors, 65% to 90% fell in the genetic ancestry cluster associated with self-reported Caucasian donors. The study was designed to test whether signatures of past pathogen exposure could be identified by cataloging public T cell receptors. The T cell repertoires of 670 or so subjects were profiled by immunosequencing and related to cytomegalovirus serostatus. Besides the first cohort of some 670 subjects, a separate validation cohort made up of roughly 130 different subjects was used. To predict cytomegalovirus infection status, the study brought together high-throughput TCR immunosequencing, statistical association of individual TCRs with disease status, and machine learning. To study patterns of TCR occurrence, a later analysis re-analyzed previously published TCR beta repertoires from 666 donors and added high-resolution HLA genotyping. Rather than drawing on any new phenotypic data, the later analysis identified candidate immune exposures from TCR beta sequences and the way those sequences occurred across donors. An earlier analysis of fewer than 700 of the donors applied high-throughput TCR beta sequencing to assess whether each TCR beta V gene segment acted as functional or pseudogenic. Donor age, sex, ethnicity and CMV serostatus were collected together with the repertoire data. In a later genetic analysis, genome-wide SNP genotypes for about three fifths of the roughly 670 donors were used, and that subset was treated as a discovery cohort. All discovery cohort repertoires had been generated using a single sequencing platform. Class I and class II HLA loci were covered by the typing at four-digit resolution. Typing coverage differed by locus: A, B, C, DRB1 and DQB1 were typed in roughly 620-630 donors, DQA1 in about 500, DPA1 in some 610, and DPB1 in around 490. A few DR-DQ haplotypes were handled as single units for association and clustering because linkage in the cohort was strong. On average, around 240,000 unique TCR beta nucleotide sequences were sequenced per donor among about 400 genotyped donors of the cohort, with roughly 18% of those sequences being non-productive. The investigation overall reported the following: Compared with the roughly 600-donor mean, donors in an Asian-associated ancestry cluster had fewer N-insertions in productive TCRs, according to a later genetic analysis. Specific HLA alleles were associated with 15,000 to 20,000 TCR beta sequences at a false discovery rate of 0.05 in a later analysis. A further reported finding was that TCR beta sequences accurately predicted the HLA-A and HLA-B alleles for most subjects in the first cohort. A later analysis found that TCR association rates varied across HLA loci, with DRB1 alleles showing the most associated TCRs and HLA-C alleles the fewest. The 87-base-pair reads could not distinguish some IMGT-functional V segments, including TRBV6-2 and TRBV6-3, so those segments were excluded. Because HLA typing was missing for some donors at each locus, association tests included only the typed subset. Most TCR sequences were observed very rarely across donors, whereas some public TCRs were present in many individuals. It was suggested by the authors that the approach could potentially be generalized to other disease states and immunological phenotypes. In an earlier analysis of around 500 of the donors, most TCR beta V segments appeared in productive rearrangements about 87% or about 30% of the time, broadly matching IMGT annotations. The presence/absence analyses assumed that sequencing depth was roughly uniform across donors, and that assumption may not be true. According to a later analysis, parvovirus B19, influenza, CMV and Epstein-Barr virus appeared linked to several top co-occurrence clusters. Roughly 15 rarely observed V segments, including chromosome 9 orphons, were excluded from the earlier analysis of about 610 of the donors because counts were too low. The only immune exposure information available for the cohort was CMV serostatus. Strong co-occurrence of HLA alleles, especially DR and DQ, made assigning TCR associations to individual alleles difficult. The sequencing pipeline was judged likely to have produced a cluster of highly shared sequence variants as a technical artifact. The classifier was reported to diagnose cytomegalovirus status with high specificity and sensitivity in both the original and validation cohorts. A later analysis found that HLA-associated TCR beta chains were more clonally expanded and had lower generation probabilities than equally common non-associated chains. Linkage disequilibrium might explain the correlated functional status among segregating V segments, but an unknown experimental factor could not be excluded. In a later genetic analysis, a missense DCLRE1C variant was associated with V-gene and J-gene trimming of TCR beta chains, and the association was replicated in an independent cohort. According to a later analysis, most CMV-associated TCR beta chains appeared to be HLA-restricted, and the HLA associations seemed to be driven largely by CMV exposure. This cohort had only TCR beta chains sequenced, and the lack of alpha or paired-chain data limited which features could be detected. A few of the identified cytomegalovirus-associated TCR beta chains were confirmed in vitro to be specific for cytomegalovirus antigens. In the study, some 160 TCR beta chains were listed as associated with cytomegalovirus.

For this clone: It has no known antigen specificity. It has no much larger one-base neighbor in the sample; base qualities were not kept.

Library generation was performed with the immunoSEQ multiplex PCR assay. A mixture of 60 forward primers for TCR Vbeta segments and 13 reverse primers for TCR Jbeta segments was used in the multiplex PCR. Amplification of the CDR3 region of rearranged TCR beta genes was performed with a multiplex PCR assay on genomic DNA. Amplified TCR beta libraries were sequenced as 87-base-pair reads on the Illumina HiSeq System. The paper's processing steps were these. A later analysis counted approximately 74 million unique TCR beta chains across the 600 to 850 repertoires, and 10 million to 12 million of these chains were shared by at least two donors. Raw reads were error-corrected and collapsed into unique sequences with a nearest-neighbor algorithm that merged closely related sequences to remove PCR and sequencing errors. Alignment of CDR3 sequences to IMGT reference sequences was used to assign V, D and J gene segments. For a sequence to be retained, a match of at least six nucleotides was required to both a V gene segment and a J gene segment. A rearrangement was called productive if the CDR3 had no stop codons and remained in frame with V and J, and every other rearrangement was called non-productive. CDR3 was defined by IMGT convention, running from the second conserved V-encoded cysteine to the conserved J-encoded phenylalanine. In an earlier analysis of some 550 of the donors, sequences lacking an unambiguous match to a single V gene segment were excluded. An earlier analysis of around 600 of the donors classified V segments as functional when productive rearrangements were above 56.7% and as segregating when the standard deviation between donors was above 5%. A statistical classification framework was developed to diagnose cytomegalovirus status using the catalog of TCR beta chain sequences. In a later analysis, V and J genes were assigned by comparing TCR nucleotide sequences against IMGT/GENE-DB human TR gene sequences. The TCRdist pipeline was used in a later analysis to assign CDR3 sequences and most-parsimonious VDJ recombination scenarios. In a later analysis, each TCR beta chain was defined by its CDR3 amino acid sequence together with its V-gene family, and reads lacking a unique V-gene family were excluded. As a way to deal with suspected cross-contamination and a sequencing artifact, a later analysis dropped 640 or so nucleotide sequences that were highly shared and had low generation probability. For each public chain, a later analysis derived a clonal expansion index from normalized ranks of inferred template counts within each repertoire. In a later analysis, generation probabilities were computed with a VDJ recombination model fitted to out-of-frame rearrangements, and the resulting probabilities were checked against IGoR. In a later analysis, TCR-TCR, TCR-HLA and TCR-CMV co-occurrence was scored with hypergeometric tests, and a repertoire-size bias correction was applied to TCR pairs. A later analysis estimated false discovery rates by permuting HLA or CMV assignments 20 times. In a later analysis, co-occurring TCRs were grouped with DBSCAN, and TCRdist sequence similarity was added when clustering was performed within HLA-allele-positive subsets. Co-occurrence clustering excluded repertoires with fewer than 30,000 or more than 120,000 public chains, plus five with anomalous nucleotide sharing. Here the immuneACCESS table is served through TCRdb, limited to in-frame sequences with V and J called. Missing clones are a known gap in these copies; in checked studies unresolved V genes cover under half, and the rest lacks a known reason. V and J calls and clone size follow that table, whereas D and trimming were derived from the DNA. The sample table shows about 140,000 clones, and approximately 84% are seen once. 1.2% to 1.5% of the sample comes from the top ten.

In total, fewer than 750 healthy bone marrow donors made up the cohort. At the time of sampling, every cohort member was nominally healthy, though immune exposures that went unrecorded were likely present. The donor was CMV seropositive and was included in the group of approximately 310 seropositive cohort members. Each donor provided a peripheral blood sample, and peripheral blood mononuclear cells were used for TCR beta sequencing. The Qiagen DNeasy Blood Extraction Kit was used to extract genomic DNA from the blood cell samples. Reading the germline V gene gives CDR1 KGHSH and CDR2 LQKENI. The CDR3 contains 15 residues, cysteine and phenylalanine counted. The kept DNA is CDR3 alone, 45 bases in frame from the first base. The germline V end is reduced by 5 bases and the J end by 2 bases; junction bases left unmatched: 3.

The V and J genes are TRBV18 and TRBJ2-7, with 13 bases matching TRBD2. The sequence derives from a man aged 25-40 years in good health and CMV-seropositive. The sequenced sample consisted of PBMCs. The nucleotide sequence reads as follows: TGTGCCAGCTCAACCGGGACTAGCGGGACCTACGAGCAGTACTTC. Translated, this gives CASSTGTSGTYEQYF.